The rows below give T cell receptor beta chains drawn from one sample of a study of radiation and T cells in renal cell carcinoma. The assay was immunoSEQ multiplex PCR, and TCRdb's table has in-frame clones only and misses some. The table has tens of thousands of clones, about 80% seen once. The material was blood, obtained from a patient whose treatment included radiotherapy and nephrectomy. The origin of the receptors is a woman in her 70s with renal cell carcinoma. Each CDR3 is given with its conserved first and last residue. Fields, in order: clone size, D gene, V gene, J gene, CDR3 protein, CDR3 DNA. D genes are given only for firm matches. Size values are once, few and many counts, or a class for expanded clones, and some rows have none.

abundance: -
d_gene: -
v_gene: TRBV5-6
j_gene: TRBJ1-1
CDR3aa: CASSSRRGFTEAFF
CDR3nt: TGTGCCAGCAGCTCCAGGCGGGGCTTCACTGAAGCTTTCTTT

abundance: -
d_gene: TRBD2
v_gene: TRBV5-4
j_gene: TRBJ2-7
CDR3aa: CASSPGAGGLNEQYF
CDR3nt: TGTGCCAGCAGCCCGGGCGCGGGGGGGCTCAACGAGCAGTACTTC

abundance: -
d_gene: -
v_gene: TRBV7-6
j_gene: TRBJ2-3
CDR3aa: CASSLSIADTDTQYF
CDR3nt: TGTGCCAGCAGCTTATCTATAGCGGACACAGATACGCAGTATTTT

abundance: -
d_gene: TRBD1
v_gene: TRBV6-6
j_gene: TRBJ2-5
CDR3aa: CASSYSQGAREETQYF
CDR3nt: TGTGCCAGCAGTTACTCCCAGGGGGCGAGGGAAGAGACCCAGTACTTC

abundance: -
d_gene: -
v_gene: TRBV21-1
j_gene: TRBJ2-5
CDR3aa: CASSPRGTRKETQYF
CDR3nt: TGTGCCAGCAGCCCCAGGGGGACCCGGAAAGAGACCCAGTACTTC

abundance: -
d_gene: TRBD2
v_gene: TRBV7-9
j_gene: TRBJ2-3
CDR3aa: CASSPRGGDTDTQYF
CDR3nt: TGTGCCAGCAGCCCTCGGGGGGGGGACACAGATACGCAGTATTTT

abundance: -
d_gene: -
v_gene: TRBV5-4
j_gene: TRBJ2-1
CDR3aa: CASSLGGGKYNEQFF
CDR3nt: TGTGCCAGCAGCCTGGGAGGGGGGAAATACAATGAGCAGTTCTTC

abundance: -
d_gene: -
v_gene: TRBV6-1
j_gene: TRBJ1-1
CDR3aa: CASSEGWSGTEAFF
CDR3nt: TGTGCCAGCAGTGAAGGGTGGTCGGGCACTGAAGCTTTCTTT

abundance: many
d_gene: TRBD1
v_gene: TRBV5-4
j_gene: TRBJ2-7
CDR3aa: CASSPGQLSYEQYF
CDR3nt: TGTGCCAGCAGCCCGGGACAGTTAAGCTACGAGCAGTACTTC

abundance: -
d_gene: -
v_gene: TRBV18
j_gene: TRBJ2-2
CDR3aa: CASSPPDRSFSGLFF
CDR3nt: TGTGCCAGCTCACCTCCTGACCGGTCCTTTTCAGGGCTGTTTTTT

abundance: -
d_gene: -
v_gene: TRBV4-1
j_gene: TRBJ2-3
CDR3aa: CASSQAAGRVTDTQYF
CDR3nt: TGCGCCAGCAGCCAAGCAGCAGGGCGAGTCACAGATACGCAGTATTTT

abundance: medium-sized
d_gene: TRBD1
v_gene: TRBV9
j_gene: TRBJ1-1
CDR3aa: CASSPTGELNTEAFF
CDR3nt: TGTGCCAGCAGCCCGACAGGGGAACTGAACACTGAAGCTTTCTTT

abundance: -
d_gene: -
v_gene: TRBV5-6
j_gene: TRBJ2-7
CDR3aa: CASSRGPPHISYEQYF
CDR3nt: TGTGCCAGCAGCCGGGGACCGCCACATATATCCTACGAGCAGTACTTC

abundance: -
d_gene: TRBD2
v_gene: TRBV4-3
j_gene: TRBJ2-2
CDR3aa: CASSRATSGSFTGELFF
CDR3nt: TGCGCCAGCAGCCGAGCGACTAGCGGGAGCTTTACCGGGGAGCTGTTTTTT

abundance: -
d_gene: -
v_gene: TRBV19
j_gene: TRBJ1-1
CDR3aa: CASSTILTGTEAFF
CDR3nt: TGTGCCAGTAGTACTATTCTTACTGGGACTGAAGCTTTCTTT

abundance: few
d_gene: TRBD1
v_gene: TRBV27
j_gene: TRBJ2-2
CDR3aa: CASSRTGHTGELFF
CDR3nt: TGTGCCAGCAGCCGGACAGGGCACACCGGGGAGCTGTTTTTT

abundance: -
d_gene: -
v_gene: TRBV6-5
j_gene: TRBJ1-3
CDR3aa: CASSFVGAGNTIYF
CDR3nt: TGTGCCAGCAGTTTTGTGGGAGCTGGAAACACCATATATTTT